Sequencing of this T cell receptor beta chain was carried out in a study of Graves' ophthalmopathy and Graves' hyperthyroidism. General study points: Blood repertoires reportedly contained most expanded thyroid clonotypes above 0.001 frequency.

Orbital computed tomography and thyroid ultrasound, along with TRAb, serum thyroxine and clinical symptoms, underpinned diagnosis. Amplification from RNA transcripts yielded the TCR beta CDR3 regions. RT-PCR in the first round used HTBI primers; a second-round multiplex PCR followed. TCRdb used MiXCR to reprocess the multiplex PCR reads, holding one entry per CDR3 protein. The table lists about 700,000 distinct CDR3 sequences, roughly 39% of them singletons. Germline V lookup: CDR1 SGHNT, CDR2 YENEEA. CDR3 length equals 13 residues. Trimming shortened V by 5 bases and J by 6 bases, and 10 bases separated the two germline ends. A few counts support this clonotype. Antigen: not known.

Sequenced input: peripheral blood. The chain combines TRBV11-3 with TRBJ2-2; D is ambiguous. This receptor was taken from an adult man with Graves' ophthalmopathy. CDR3 residues: CASSPLGPGELFF. The CDR3 coding sequence is TGTGCCAGCAGCCCCCTGGGTCCCGGGGAGCTGTTTTTT.